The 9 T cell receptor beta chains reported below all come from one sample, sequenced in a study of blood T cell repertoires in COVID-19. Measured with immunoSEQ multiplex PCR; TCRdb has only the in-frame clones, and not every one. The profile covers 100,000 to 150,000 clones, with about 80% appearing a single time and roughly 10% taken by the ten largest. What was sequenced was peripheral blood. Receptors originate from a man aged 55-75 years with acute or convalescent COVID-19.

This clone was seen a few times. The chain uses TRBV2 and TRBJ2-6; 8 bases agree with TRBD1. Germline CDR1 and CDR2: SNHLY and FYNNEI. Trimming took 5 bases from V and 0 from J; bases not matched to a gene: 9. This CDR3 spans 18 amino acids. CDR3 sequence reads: CASSPGQGLPSGANVLTF. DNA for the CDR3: TGTGCCAGCAGTCCTGGACAGGGTCTTCCCTCTGGGGCCAACGTCCTGACTTTC. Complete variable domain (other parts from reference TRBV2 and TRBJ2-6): EPEVTQTPSHQVTQMGQEVILRCVPISNHLYFYWYRQILGQKVEFLVSFYNNEISEKSEIFDDQFSVERPDGSNFTLKIRSTKLEDSAMYFCASSPGQGLPSGANVLTFGAGSRLTVL.

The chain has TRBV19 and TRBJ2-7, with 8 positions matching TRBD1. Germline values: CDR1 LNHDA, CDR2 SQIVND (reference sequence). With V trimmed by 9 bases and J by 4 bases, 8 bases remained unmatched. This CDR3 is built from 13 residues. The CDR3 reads CARNRQGWYEQYF. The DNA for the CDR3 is TGTGCCAGAAACCGACAGGGGTGGTACGAGCAGTACTTC.

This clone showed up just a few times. In nucleotides, the CDR3 is TGTGCCAGCAGCCACCGTCGACCCGGGACTAGCGGGAGTGGCGAGCAGTACTTC. Encoded protein: CASSHRRPGTSGSGEQYF. The chain carries TRBV7-9 and TRBJ2-7, with 14 bases aligning to TRBD2. The CDR3 loop spans 18 amino acids. Germline CDR1 reads SEHNR; CDR2 reads FQNEAQ (reference sequence). V trimming: 5 bases; J trimming: 6 bases; junction bases outside the gene matches: 15. The full variable domain, with the rest looked up from reference TRBV7-9 and TRBJ2-7, is DTGVSQNPRHKITKRGQNVTFRCDPISEHNRLYWYRQTLGQGPEFLTYFQNEAQLEKSRLLSDRFSAERPKGSFSTLEIQRTEQGDSAMYLCASSHRRPGTSGSGEQYFGPGTRLTVT.

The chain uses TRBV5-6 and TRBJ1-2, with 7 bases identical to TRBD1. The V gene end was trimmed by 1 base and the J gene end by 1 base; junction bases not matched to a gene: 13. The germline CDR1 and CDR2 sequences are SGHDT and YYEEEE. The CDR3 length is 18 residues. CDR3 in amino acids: CASSLIATGKAGNYGYTF. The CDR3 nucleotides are TGTGCCAGCAGCTTGATCGCGACAGGGAAAGCGGGTAACTATGGCTACACCTTC. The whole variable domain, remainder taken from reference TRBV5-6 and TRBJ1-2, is DAGVTQSPTHLIKTRGQQVTLRCSPKSGHDTVSWYQQALGQGPQFIFQYYEEEERQRGNFPDRFSGHQFPNYSSELNVNALLLGDSALYLCASSLIATGKAGNYGYTFGSGTRLTVV.

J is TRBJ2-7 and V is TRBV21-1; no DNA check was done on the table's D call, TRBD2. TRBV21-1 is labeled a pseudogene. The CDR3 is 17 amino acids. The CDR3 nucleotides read TGTGCCAGCAGCAAAACGGAGGCAGCGGTCAGCTCCTACGAGCAGTACTTC. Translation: CASSKTEAAVSSYEQYF.

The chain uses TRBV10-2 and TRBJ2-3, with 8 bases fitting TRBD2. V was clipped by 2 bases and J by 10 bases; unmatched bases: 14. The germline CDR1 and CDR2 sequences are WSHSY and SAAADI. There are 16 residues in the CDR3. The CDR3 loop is CASSEGLGLGALAQYF. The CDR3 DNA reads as TGCGCCAGCAGTGAGGGTCTGGGACTAGGGGCTCTTGCGCAGTATTTT.

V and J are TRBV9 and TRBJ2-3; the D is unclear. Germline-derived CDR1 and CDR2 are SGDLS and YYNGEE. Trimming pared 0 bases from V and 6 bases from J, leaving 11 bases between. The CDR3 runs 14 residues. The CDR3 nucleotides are TGTGCCAGCAGCGTAGGACTCTCCCTTGATACGCAGTATTTT. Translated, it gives CASSVGLSLDTQYF.

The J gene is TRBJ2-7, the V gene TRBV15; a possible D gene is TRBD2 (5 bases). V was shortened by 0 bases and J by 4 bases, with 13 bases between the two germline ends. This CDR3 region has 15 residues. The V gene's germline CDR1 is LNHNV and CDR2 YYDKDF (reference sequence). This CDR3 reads CATSREIRGTYEQYF. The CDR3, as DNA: TGTGCCACCAGCAGAGAAATTCGGGGAACTTACGAGCAGTACTTC.

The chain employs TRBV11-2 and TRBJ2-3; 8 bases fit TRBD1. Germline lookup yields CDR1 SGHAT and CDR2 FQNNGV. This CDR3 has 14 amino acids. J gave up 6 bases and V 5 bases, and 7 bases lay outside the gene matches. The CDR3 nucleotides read TGTGCCAGCAGCGACCGGACAGGGAGGGATACGCAGTATTTT. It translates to CASSDRTGRDTQYF.